This TCR beta chain was captured in a study of shared clonotypes between healthy human individuals. Findings and caveats of the study: Naive subsets generally exceeded memory subsets in estimated richness.

Assay used: immunoSEQ multiplex PCR; TCRdb lists only in-frame clones, some missing. Of 300,000 to 400,000 clones detected, more than 60% appear once; the ten largest clones hold about 10%. CDR1 is SNHLY, CDR2 FYNNEI, per germline. V dropped 5 bases and J dropped 5; count of bases not matched to a gene: 9. The CDR3 is 15 residues long. This clone has just one count. What it binds is unknown. The donors, all of them Caucasian adults, lived in Nashville, Tennessee. The sequence came from a young man in good health. Sequencing input: memory CD4+ T cells sorted from blood. Subset here: CD45RA-negative fraction. This chain connects TRBV2 to TRBJ2-7, with 10 positions matching TRBD2. In DNA, the CDR3 is TGTGCCAGCAGTAAAGAGGGACTAGCGACCCACGAGCAGTACTTC. The encoded protein is CASSKEGLATHEQYF.